The present T cell receptor (beta chain) was sequenced within a study of identical twins. Study conclusions and caveats: The authors drew conclusions from cross-sectional statistical analysis rather than following the same donors. The abundant beta clonotypes from cord blood had fewer insertions, and memory repertoires had none of this. Shared out-of-frame alpha sequences (those common to twins) showed excess low generation probability.

There are 13 residues in the CDR3. V shed 3 bases, J shed 2 bases, and the junction held 3 bases outside the gene matches. Germline loops: CDR1 DFQATT, CDR2 SNEGSKA (reference sequence). Healthy Caucasians were all of the donors. As concerns this clonotype: Its antigen is not known.

Each CDR3 protein gets one entry after TCRdb re-called the 5' RACE reads with MiXCR. This table holds 1.5 million to 2 million distinct CDR3 sequences, about 32% found once. This clonotype originated in a newborn girl in good health. The V call is TRBV20-1, the J call TRBJ2-5, with 7 bases fitting TRBD2. The sample consisted of cord blood. This chain's CDR3 is CSARGGLQETQYF. The CDR3 coding sequence is TGCAGTGCTAGGGGGGGACTACAAGAGACCCAGTACTTC.